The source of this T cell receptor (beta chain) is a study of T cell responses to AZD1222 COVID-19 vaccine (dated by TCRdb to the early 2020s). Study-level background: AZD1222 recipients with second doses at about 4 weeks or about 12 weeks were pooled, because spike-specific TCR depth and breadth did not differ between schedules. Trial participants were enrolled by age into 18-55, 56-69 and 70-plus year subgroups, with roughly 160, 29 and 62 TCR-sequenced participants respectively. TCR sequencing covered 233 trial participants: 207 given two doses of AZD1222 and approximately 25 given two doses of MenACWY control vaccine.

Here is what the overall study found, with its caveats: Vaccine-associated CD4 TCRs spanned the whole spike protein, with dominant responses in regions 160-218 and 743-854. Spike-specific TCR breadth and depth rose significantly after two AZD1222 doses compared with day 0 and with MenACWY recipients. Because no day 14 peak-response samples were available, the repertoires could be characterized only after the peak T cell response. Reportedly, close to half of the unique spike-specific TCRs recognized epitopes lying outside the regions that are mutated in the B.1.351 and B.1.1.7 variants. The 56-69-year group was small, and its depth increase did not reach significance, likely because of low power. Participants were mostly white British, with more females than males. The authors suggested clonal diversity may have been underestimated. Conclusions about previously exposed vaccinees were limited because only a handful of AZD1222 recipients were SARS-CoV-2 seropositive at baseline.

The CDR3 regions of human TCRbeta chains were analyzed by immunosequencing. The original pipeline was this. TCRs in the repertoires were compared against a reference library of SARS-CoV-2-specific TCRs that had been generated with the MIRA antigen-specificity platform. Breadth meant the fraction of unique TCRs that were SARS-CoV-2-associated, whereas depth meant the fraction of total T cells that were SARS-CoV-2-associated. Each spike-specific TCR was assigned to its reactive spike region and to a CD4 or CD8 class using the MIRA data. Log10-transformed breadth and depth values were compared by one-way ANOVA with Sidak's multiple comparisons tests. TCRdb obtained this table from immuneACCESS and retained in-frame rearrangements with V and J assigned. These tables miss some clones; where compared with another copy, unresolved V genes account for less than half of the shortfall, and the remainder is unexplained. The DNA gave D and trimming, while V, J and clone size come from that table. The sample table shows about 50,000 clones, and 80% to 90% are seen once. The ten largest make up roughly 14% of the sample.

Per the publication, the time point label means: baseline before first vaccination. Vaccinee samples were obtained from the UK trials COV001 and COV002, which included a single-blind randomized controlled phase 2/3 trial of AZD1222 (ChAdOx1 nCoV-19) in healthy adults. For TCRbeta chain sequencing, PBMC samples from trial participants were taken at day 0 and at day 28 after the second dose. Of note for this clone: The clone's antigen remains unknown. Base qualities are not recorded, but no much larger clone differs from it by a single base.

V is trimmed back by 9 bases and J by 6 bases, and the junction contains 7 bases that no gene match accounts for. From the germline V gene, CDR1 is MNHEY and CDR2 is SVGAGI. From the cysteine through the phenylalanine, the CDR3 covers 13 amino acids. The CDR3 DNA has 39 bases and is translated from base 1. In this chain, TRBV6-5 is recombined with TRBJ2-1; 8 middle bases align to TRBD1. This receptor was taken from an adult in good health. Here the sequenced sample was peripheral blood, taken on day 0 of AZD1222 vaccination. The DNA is TGTGCCAGTAAGGACAGGGCTGGCAATGAGCAGTTCTTC. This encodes CASKDRAGNEQFF.